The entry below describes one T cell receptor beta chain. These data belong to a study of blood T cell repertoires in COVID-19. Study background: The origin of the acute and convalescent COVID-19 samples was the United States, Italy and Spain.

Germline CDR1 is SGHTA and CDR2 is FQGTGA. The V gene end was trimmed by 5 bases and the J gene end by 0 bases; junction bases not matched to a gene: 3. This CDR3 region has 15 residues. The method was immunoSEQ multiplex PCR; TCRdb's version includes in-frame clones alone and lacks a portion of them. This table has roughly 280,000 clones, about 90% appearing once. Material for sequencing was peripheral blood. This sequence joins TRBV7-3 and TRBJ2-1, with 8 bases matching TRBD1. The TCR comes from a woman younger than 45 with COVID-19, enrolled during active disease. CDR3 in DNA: TGTGCCAGCAGCAAGGACAGGGTCTCCTACAATGAGCAGTTCTTC. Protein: CASSKDRVSYNEQFF. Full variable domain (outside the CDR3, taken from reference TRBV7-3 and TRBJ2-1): GAGVSQTPSNKVTEKGKYVELRCDPISGHTALYWYRQSLGQGPEFLIYFQGTGAADDSGLPNDRFFAVRPEGSVSTLKIQRTERGDSAVYLCASSKDRVSYNEQFFGPGTRLTVL.